The subject of this entry is one T cell receptor beta chain. Its antigen is not yet known. The record has no base qualities; no much larger clone is one base away. The data were taken from a study of blood T cell repertoires in COVID-19 (dated by TCRdb to the early 2020s). Context from the whole study: Collaborator samples came from the United States, Italy and Spain and covered acute and convalescent phases of COVID-19. Samples were obtained from the ongoing ImmuneRACE study (first 160 participants) and from about 1,300 subjects provided by 6 global collaborators. The repertoires were released in a freely available public database meant as a resource for research on the immune response to SARS-CoV-2. Deeply sampled blood TCRbeta repertoires from subjects exposed to, actively infected with, or recovered from COVID-19 were included in the dataset. A de-identified subject ID, COVID-19 status, age in years and sex were almost always included in the sample metadata. Where available, HLA class I and class II types were taken from metadata supplied by the sample provider and were not determined by assay-based typing. The prospective study material was composed of cDNA or gDNA derived from T cells, B-cell-depleted T cells, or PBMCs. The paper as a whole reports these results and caveats: How much clinical and demographic metadata was included differed by source and by participant, and the metadata was provided uncurated.

TCRbeta CDR3 regions were amplified from genomic DNA using the immunoSEQ Assay, a bias-controlled multiplex PCR. The authors processed their data as follows. The number of nucleated cells in each sample was estimated from the amplification of reference gene primers within the assay. To quantify the absolute abundance of each unique TCRbeta CDR3 rearrangement, sequence reads were collapsed and filtered. Productive Simpson clonality was computed per sample as the square root of Simpson's diversity index over productive rearrangements. Imported from immuneACCESS, the table was reduced by TCRdb to in-frame sequences with V and J called. These copies leave out some clones; in studies compared against another copy, an unresolved V gene accounts for under half, and the cause of the remainder is not known. The V and J calls and the clone size are those of that table, but D and trimming were determined from the DNA. Counted in this sample were about 260,000 clones; 85% to 90% of them appeared once. The top ten clonotypes cover over 0.75% of the sample.

Participants in the prospective study were aged roughly 18 to 89 years, lived in 24 United States geographic areas, and enrolled through a virtual design. To assign participants to cohorts, the prospective study relied on clinical history that participants themselves reported in a screening survey and a study questionnaire. Exposed participants had been in contact with someone with a PCR-confirmed or clinician-diagnosed COVID-19 case within 2 weeks of study entry. In the prospective study, whole blood, serum and a nasopharyngeal or oropharyngeal swab were collected from each participant by mobile phlebotomists. Participants in the prospective study had the option to provide additional blood draws and questionnaires over a roughly 2-month period. Prospective study blood samples were shipped either frozen or at room temperature before DNA extraction. The CDR3 measures 12 amino acids from cysteine to phenylalanine. CDR3 DNA is the only sequence kept; it has 36 bases, read in frame from the first base. The germline V gene (reference sequence) yields SGHKS for CDR1 and YYEKEE for CDR2. V and J are truncated by 4 bases and 7 bases respectively, leaving an intervening sequence of 10 bases.

The TCR comes from a middle-aged man who had been exposed to COVID-19. The sequencing input was PBMCs or T cells enriched from blood (not recorded which). The chain is made from TRBV5-5 and TRBJ2-3; the D region possibly corresponds to TRBD2 (6 bases align). The CDR3 corresponds to CASSAGLYTQYF. The nucleotides are TGTGCCAGCAGCGCGGGACTGTATACGCAGTATTTT.